These 19 T cell receptor beta chains came from one sample sequenced in a study of cytotoxic CD8 clonotypes in ibrutinib-treated CLL. Clones were read by immunoSEQ multiplex PCR, and TCRdb kept only the in-frame ones, dropping some. The table shows more than 150,000 clones, with about two thirds occurring only once. Sequenced material: PBMCs, taken after 24 months of ibrutinib treatment. The receptors stem from a human donor with chronic lymphocytic leukemia.

The V call is TRBV15, the J call TRBJ2-6, with D perhaps TRBD1 (6 bases). The CDR3 spans 15 residues. V lost 3 bases and J 2 bases, leaving 8 bases between the germline ends. CDR1 is LNHNV, CDR2 YYDKDF, per germline (reference sequence). The CDR3 sequence: CATSSHRAGANVLTF. The CDR3 bases are TGTGCCACCAGCAGTCACAGGGCTGGGGCCAACGTCCTGACTTTC.

The V call is TRBV13, the J call TRBJ2-1; no firm D call. With 1 base removed from V and 7 bases from J, the gap between germline ends came to 5 bases. This CDR3 contains 12 residues. Germline V gives CDR1 PRHDT, CDR2 FYEKMQ (reference sequence). Written as DNA, the CDR3 is TGTGCCAGCAGCTTAGAGGGAAATGAGCAGTTCTTC. Translation: CASSLEGNEQFF.

This clone was detected a few times. This sequence joins TRBV10-3 and TRBJ2-7; no clear D gene. The V gene's germline CDR1 is ENHRY and CDR2 SYGVKD. Trimming stripped 6 bases from V and 1 base from J, with 7 bases between. The CDR3 runs 12 residues. Written as DNA, the CDR3 is TGTGCCATCAGGCAGGAGTCCTACGAGCAGTACTTC. It translates to CAIRQESYEQYF.

The DNA of the CDR3 is TGTGCCAGCAGTTTTGGTCTGACTAGCGGGGATCAAGAGACCCAGTACTTC. Translating it yields CASSFGLTSGDQETQYF. This chain connects TRBV28 to TRBJ2-5, with TRBD2 matching 11 bases. The CDR3 contains 17 residues. J gave up 2 bases and V 3 bases, and 8 bases lay outside the gene matches. Looked up from germline, CDR1 is MDHEN and CDR2 is SYDVKM.

With regard to this clone: The sample contains more than one DNA sequence encoding this CDR3. The chain has TRBV20-1 and TRBJ2-7; D remains ambiguous. V was trimmed by 6 bases and J by 4 bases, leaving 7 bases between them. CDR3 size: 10 residues. Germline V gene data show CDR1 as DFQATT and CDR2 as SNEGSKA (reference sequence). The CDR3 here is CSAGSYEQYF. CDR3 sequence (DNA): TGCAGTGCCGGTTCTTACGAGCAGTACTTC.

For the CDR3, the DNA is TGTGCCAGCAGTAGGGGCATAGACAATGAGCAGTTCTTC. Residues: CASSRGIDNEQFF. The genes are TRBV28 and TRBJ2-1, with a tentative D call TRBD1 (5 bases). The CDR3 has 13 amino acids. Trimming left V 5 bases short and J 5 bases short, with 10 bases between. CDR1 and CDR2 (germline): MDHEN, SYDVKM. The full variable domain, rest sourced from reference TRBV28 and TRBJ2-1, is DVKVTQSSRYLVKRTGEKVFLECVQDMDHENMFWYRQDPGLGLRLIYFSYDVKMKEKGDIPEGYSVSREKKERFSLILESASTNQTSMYLCASSRGIDNEQFFGPGTRLTVL.

This clone was detected only once. The chain combines TRBV15 with TRBJ2-7, with 7 bases aligning to TRBD2. The germline CDR1 and CDR2 sequences are LNHNV and YYDKDF (reference sequence). Losses at the gene ends were 3 bases for V and 3 bases for J; bases not matched to a gene: 11. The CDR3 covers 16 residues. In DNA, the CDR3 is TGTGCCACCAGCAGTCTCGGACGGGGGGACGACTACGAGCAGTACTTC. Encoded protein: CATSSLGRGDDYEQYF.

This clone was recorded once. The rearrangement links TRBV28 to TRBJ2-2; a possible D gene is TRBD1 (6 bases). V shed 7 bases and J shed 7 bases, with 16 bases lying between them. The CDR3 spans 14 residues. Germline lookup yields CDR1 MDHEN and CDR2 SYDVKM. CDR3 amino acids: CASTGATPYGELFF. CDR3 sequence (DNA): TGTGCCAGCACAGGGGCAACTCCTTACGGGGAGCTGTTTTTT.

This rearrangement joins TRBV11-3 to TRBJ2-1; the match to TRBD2 covers 11 bases. J lost 9 bases, V lost 0 bases, and 4 bases had no gene match. The germline V gene has CDR1 SGHNT and CDR2 YENEEA. CDR3 length equals 15 residues. CDR3 sequence reads: CASSLDTGLAGEQFF. Here the CDR3 DNA reads TGTGCCAGCAGCTTAGATACAGGACTAGCGGGTGAGCAGTTCTTC.

The rearrangement links TRBV7-2 to TRBJ1-2; D perhaps matches TRBD1 (6 bases). V dropped 4 bases and J dropped 4 bases, with 16 bases sitting between them. The CDR3 contains 15 residues. Germline V gene sequence: CDR1 SGHTA, CDR2 FQGNSA. The CDR3 DNA follows: TGTGCCAGCAGCTACCTCGGGACAAAAGGCTATGGCTACACCTTC. Its protein product is CASSYLGTKGYGYTF.

The genes are TRBV30 and TRBJ2-1, with D unresolved. CDR3 length equals 11 residues. The germline V and J ends were trimmed by 6 bases and 4 bases, with 7 bases remaining between them. CDR1 GTSNPN and CDR2 SVGIG come from the germline V gene (reference sequence). The CDR3 loop reads CACDQYNEQFF. CDR3 coding DNA: TGTGCCTGTGACCAGTACAATGAGCAGTTCTTC.

The J gene is TRBJ1-3, the V gene TRBV29-1; D uncertain. V was pared by 3 bases and J by 0 bases, with 12 bases between. Germline-derived CDR1 and CDR2 are SQVTM and ANQGSEA. There are 15 residues in the CDR3. For the CDR3, the DNA is TGCAGCGTTGATATGGGTCCCAACTCTGGAAACACCATATATTTT. It is translated as CSVDMGPNSGNTIYF.

This rearrangement joins TRBV19 to TRBJ2-2; D gene unclear. V gave up 5 bases and J gave up 0 bases, with 10 bases separating them. The CDR3 is 15 amino acids. Germline V gene lookup returns CDR1 LNHDA and CDR2 SQIVND (reference sequence). CDR3 in amino acids: CASSRVSANTGELFF. CDR3 DNA: TGTGCCAGTAGTCGGGTCTCAGCGAACACCGGGGAGCTGTTTTTT.

The chain joins TRBV7-5 to TRBJ2-5; TRBD1 reflects the table's D call only, with no check against the DNA. TRBV7-5 is recorded as a pseudogene. There are 16 residues in the CDR3. The CDR3 nucleotides read TGTGTCAGAAGCCCTCAATTTGACAGGGCGCAAGAGACCCAGTACTTC. Amino acid sequence: CVRSPQFDRAQETQYF.

This clone occurred a few times. The V gene is TRBV7-3, the J gene TRBJ1-1, with TRBD1 matching over 8 bases. Germline loops: CDR1 SGHTA, CDR2 FQGTGA. V lost 1 base, J lost 1 base, and 8 bases stayed unmatched. This CDR3 is built from 17 residues. CDR3 sequence: CASSLIAGQGPNTEAFF. The CDR3 DNA reads TGTGCCAGCAGCTTAATCGCCGGACAGGGACCGAACACTGAAGCTTTCTTT.

The chain combines TRBV10-1 with TRBJ1-2; possibly TRBD1 for D (6 bases). This CDR3 is built from 15 residues. Trimming stripped 8 bases from V and 3 bases from J, with 19 bases between. CDR1 and CDR2 from the germline V gene are WNHNN and SYGVQD (reference sequence). DNA of the CDR3: TGCGCCAGCCCGGGGGAGGGGGAGGGAGACTATGGCTACACCTTC. Its translation: CASPGEGEGDYGYTF.

This chain connects TRBV9 to TRBJ2-5, with TRBD2 matching over 7 bases. CDR1 is SGDLS, CDR2 YYNGEE, per germline. J lost 5 bases, V lost 4 bases, and 11 bases had no gene match. This CDR3 has 15 amino acids. This CDR3 is CASSSRGGSPETQYF. In nucleotides, the CDR3 is TGTGCCAGCAGCTCACGGGGAGGGAGTCCGGAGACCCAGTACTTC.

The sample holds a few counts of this clone. The genes are TRBV9 and TRBJ2-3; a weak D match, TRBD1 (5 bases). Germline lookup yields CDR1 SGDLS and CDR2 YYNGEE. CDR3 length: 17 residues. V lost 4 bases and J lost 1, with 19 bases in between. CDR3 residues: CASSPQARAGGTDTQYF. CDR3 sequence (DNA): TGTGCCAGCAGCCCACAGGCCCGGGCAGGTGGCACAGATACGCAGTATTTT.

The CDR3 region is CASSLVFYRVEDTEAFF. In nucleotides, the CDR3 is TGTGCCAGCAGCTTAGTTTTCTACAGGGTTGAGGACACTGAAGCTTTCTTT. This sequence joins TRBV7-2 and TRBJ1-1, with a possible D match to TRBD1 (6 bases). The CDR3 has 17 amino acids. Germline-derived CDR1 and CDR2 are SGHTA and FQGNSA. V was shortened by 1 base and J by 3 bases, with 18 bases between the two germline ends.